The clone carrying this TCR beta chain has at least ten counts. The antigen remains undetermined. Amplification yielded TCR beta CDR3 regions, with RNA transcripts as the source. TCR CDR3 regions were first amplified by RT-PCR with HTBI primers. TCRdb called the multiplex PCR reads again in MiXCR, with one record for every CDR3 protein. The table has 300,000 to 400,000 distinct CDR3 sequences, roughly 13% seen once. Germline loops: CDR1 SGHNT, CDR2 YENEEA. V lost 3 bases and J lost 6; bases outside the gene matches: 2. The CDR3 has 15 residues. The data are from a study of T cells in Graves' hyperthyroidism and ophthalmopathy. Regarding the study as a whole: In the blood, most expanded thyroid clonotypes above 0.001 appeared as well.

Patients aged 18 to 65 had newly diagnosed hyperthyroidism of under 2 months' duration. Sample: blood. The gene calls are TRBV11-3 and TRBJ2-3, with 14 positions matching TRBD2. The source is a woman aged 60-75 years with Graves' hyperthyroidism. The CDR3 sequence: CASSFRTSGRDTQYF. In nucleotides, the CDR3 is TGTGCCAGCAGCTTCCGGACTAGCGGGAGGGATACGCAGTATTTT.